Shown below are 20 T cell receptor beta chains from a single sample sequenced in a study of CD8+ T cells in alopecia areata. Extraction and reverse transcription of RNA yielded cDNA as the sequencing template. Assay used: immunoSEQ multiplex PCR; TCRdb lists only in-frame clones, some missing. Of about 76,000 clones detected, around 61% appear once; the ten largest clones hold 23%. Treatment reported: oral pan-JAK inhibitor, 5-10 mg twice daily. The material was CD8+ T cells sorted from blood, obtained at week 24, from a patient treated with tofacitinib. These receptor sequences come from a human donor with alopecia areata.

CDR3 protein: CASTEYFSSYEQYF. The CDR3 nucleotides are TGTGCCAGCACTGAGTATTTTAGCTCCTACGAGCAGTACTTC. The chain carries TRBV9 and TRBJ2-7, with D unresolved. Germline CDR1 SGDLS, CDR2 YYNGEE. Between the trimmed V and J ends, which lost 6 bases and 0 bases, there was a span of 13 bases. The CDR3 is 14 amino acids.

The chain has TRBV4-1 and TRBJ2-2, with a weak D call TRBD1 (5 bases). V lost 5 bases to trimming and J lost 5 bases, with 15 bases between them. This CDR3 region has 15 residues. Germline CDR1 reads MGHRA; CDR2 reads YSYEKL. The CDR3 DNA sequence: TGCGCCAGCAGCGTCCCAGGGTCCCCAACCGGGGAGCTGTTTTTT. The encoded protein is CASSVPGSPTGELFF.

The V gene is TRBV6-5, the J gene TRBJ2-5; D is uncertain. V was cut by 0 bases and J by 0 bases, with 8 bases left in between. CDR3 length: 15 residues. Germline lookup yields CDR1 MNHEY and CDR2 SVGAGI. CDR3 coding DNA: TGTGCCAGCAGTTACTCGAACTACTACCAAGAGACCCAGTACTTC. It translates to CASSYSNYYQETQYF.

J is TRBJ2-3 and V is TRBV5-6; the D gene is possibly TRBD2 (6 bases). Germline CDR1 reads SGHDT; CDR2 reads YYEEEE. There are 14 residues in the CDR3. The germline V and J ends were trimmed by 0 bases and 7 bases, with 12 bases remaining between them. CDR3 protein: CASSLEASAYTQYF. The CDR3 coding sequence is TGTGCCAGCAGCTTGGAGGCTAGCGCATATACGCAGTATTTT. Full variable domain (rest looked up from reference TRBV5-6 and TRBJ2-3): DAGVTQSPTHLIKTRGQQVTLRCSPKSGHDTVSWYQQALGQGPQFIFQYYEEEERQRGNFPDRFSGHQFPNYSSELNVNALLLGDSALYLCASSLEASAYTQYFGPGTRLTVL.

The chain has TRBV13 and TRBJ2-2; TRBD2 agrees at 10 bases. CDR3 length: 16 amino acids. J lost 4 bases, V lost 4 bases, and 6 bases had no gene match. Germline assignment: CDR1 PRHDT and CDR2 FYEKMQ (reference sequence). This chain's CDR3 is CASSSRTSGSTGELFF. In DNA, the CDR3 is TGTGCCAGCAGCTCACGGACTAGCGGCTCCACCGGGGAGCTGTTTTTT.

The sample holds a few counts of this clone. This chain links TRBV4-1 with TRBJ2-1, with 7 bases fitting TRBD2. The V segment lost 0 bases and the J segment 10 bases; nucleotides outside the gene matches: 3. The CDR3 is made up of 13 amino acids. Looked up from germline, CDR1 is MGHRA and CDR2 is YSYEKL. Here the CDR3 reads CASSQELAREQFF. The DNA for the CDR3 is TGCGCCAGCAGCCAAGAACTAGCGAGGGAGCAGTTCTTC.

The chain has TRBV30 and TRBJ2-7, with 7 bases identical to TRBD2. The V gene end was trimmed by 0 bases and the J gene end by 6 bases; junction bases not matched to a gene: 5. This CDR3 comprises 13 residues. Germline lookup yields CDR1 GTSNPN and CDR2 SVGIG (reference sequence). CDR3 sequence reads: CAWSVGGYSEQYF. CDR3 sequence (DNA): TGTGCCTGGAGTGTCGGGGGGTACAGCGAGCAGTACTTC. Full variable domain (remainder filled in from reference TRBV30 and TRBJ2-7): SQTIHQWPATLVQPVGSPLSLECTVEGTSNPNLYWYRQAAGRGLQLLFYSVGIGQISSEVPQNLSASRPQDRQFILSSKKLLLSDSGFYLCAWSVGGYSEQYFGPGTRLTVT.

In nucleotides, the CDR3 is TGTGCCAGCAGCTCCGGAGACTGGACCCAGTACTTC. Protein sequence: CASSSGDWTQYF. The chain couples TRBV7-9 to TRBJ2-5; D gene unclear. The CDR3 is 12 residues long. V was trimmed by 4 bases and J by 7 bases, leaving 10 bases between them. The V gene's germline CDR1 is SEHNR and CDR2 FQNEAQ (reference sequence).

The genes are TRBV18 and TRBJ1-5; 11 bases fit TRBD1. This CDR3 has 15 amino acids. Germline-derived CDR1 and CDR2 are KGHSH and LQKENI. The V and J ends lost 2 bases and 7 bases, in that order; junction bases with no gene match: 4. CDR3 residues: CASSPGQGARQPQHF. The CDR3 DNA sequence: TGTGCCAGCTCACCAGGACAGGGGGCCCGGCAGCCCCAGCATTTT.

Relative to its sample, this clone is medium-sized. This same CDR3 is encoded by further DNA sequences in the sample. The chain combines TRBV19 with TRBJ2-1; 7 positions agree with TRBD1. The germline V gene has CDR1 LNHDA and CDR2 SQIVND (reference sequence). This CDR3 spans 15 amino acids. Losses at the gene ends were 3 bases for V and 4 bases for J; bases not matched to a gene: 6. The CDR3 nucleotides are TGTGCCAGTAGTATCAAAGGGGGCCTGTACAATGAGCAGTTCTTC. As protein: CASSIKGGLYNEQFF.

In DNA, the CDR3 is TGTGCCAGCAGCTCCACAGGGTTATATGGCTACACCTTC. Protein sequence: CASSSTGLYGYTF. The chain recombines TRBV7-9 with TRBJ1-2; perhaps TRBD1 as D (6 bases). The ends were cut back, 4 bases at V and 5 bases at J, with 11 bases in the middle. The CDR3 is 13 amino acids. Germline CDR1 reads SEHNR; CDR2 reads FQNEAQ (reference sequence).

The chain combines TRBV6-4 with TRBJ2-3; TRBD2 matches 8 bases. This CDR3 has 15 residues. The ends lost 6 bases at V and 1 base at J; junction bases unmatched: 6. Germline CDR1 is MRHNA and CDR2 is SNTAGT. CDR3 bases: TGTGCCAGCAGGACCGGACTAGCTGGCACAGATACGCAGTATTTT. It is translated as CASRTGLAGTDTQYF.

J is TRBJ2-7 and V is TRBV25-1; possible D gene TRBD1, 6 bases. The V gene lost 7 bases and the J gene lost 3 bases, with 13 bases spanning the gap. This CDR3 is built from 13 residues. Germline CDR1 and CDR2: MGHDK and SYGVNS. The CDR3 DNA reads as TGTGCCAGCAAGGGGGACAACTACTACGAGCAGTACTTC. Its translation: CASKGDNYYEQYF.

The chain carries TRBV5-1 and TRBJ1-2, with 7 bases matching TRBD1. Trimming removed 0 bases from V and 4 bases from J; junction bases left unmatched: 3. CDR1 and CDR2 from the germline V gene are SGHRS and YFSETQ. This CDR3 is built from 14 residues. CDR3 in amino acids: CASSLGQGGYGYTF. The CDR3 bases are TGCGCCAGCAGCTTGGGACAGGGAGGCTATGGCTACACCTTC.

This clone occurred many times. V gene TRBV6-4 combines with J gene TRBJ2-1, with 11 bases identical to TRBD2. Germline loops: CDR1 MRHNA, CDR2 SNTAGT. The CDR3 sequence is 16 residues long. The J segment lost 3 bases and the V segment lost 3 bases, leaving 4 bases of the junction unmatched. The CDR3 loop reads CASSETGTSGYNEQFF. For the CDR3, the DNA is TGTGCCAGCAGTGAGACCGGGACTAGCGGCTACAATGAGCAGTTCTTC.

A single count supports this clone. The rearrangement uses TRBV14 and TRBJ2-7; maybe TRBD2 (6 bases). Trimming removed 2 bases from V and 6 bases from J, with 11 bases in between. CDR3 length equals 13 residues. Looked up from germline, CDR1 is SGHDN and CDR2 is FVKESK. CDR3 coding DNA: TGTGCCAGCAGCCAATGGAGGGGTGGCGAGCAGTACTTC. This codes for CASSQWRGGEQYF.

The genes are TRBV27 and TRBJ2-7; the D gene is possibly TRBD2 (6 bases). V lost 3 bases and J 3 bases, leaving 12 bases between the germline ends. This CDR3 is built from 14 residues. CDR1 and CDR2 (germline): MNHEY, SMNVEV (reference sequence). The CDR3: CASSFSGEHYEQYF. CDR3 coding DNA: TGTGCCAGCAGTTTCTCGGGGGAACACTACGAGCAGTACTTC.

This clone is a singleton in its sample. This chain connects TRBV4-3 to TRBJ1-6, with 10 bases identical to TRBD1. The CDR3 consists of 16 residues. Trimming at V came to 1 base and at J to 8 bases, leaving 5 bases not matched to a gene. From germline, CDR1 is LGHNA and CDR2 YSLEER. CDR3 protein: CASSQVVDRGHSPLHF. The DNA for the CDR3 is TGCGCCAGCAGCCAAGTTGTCGACAGGGGGCATTCACCCCTCCACTTT.

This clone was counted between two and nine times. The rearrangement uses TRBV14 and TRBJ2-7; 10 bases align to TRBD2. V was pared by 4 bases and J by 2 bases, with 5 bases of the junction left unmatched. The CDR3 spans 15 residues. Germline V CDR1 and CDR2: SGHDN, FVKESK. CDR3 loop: CASSLVAGGTYEQYF. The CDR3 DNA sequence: TGTGCCAGCAGCCTCGTAGCGGGAGGAACCTACGAGCAGTACTTC.

CDR3 in amino acids: CASSLGRFSYEQYF. The CDR3 DNA is TGTGCCAGCAGTTTAGGTCGTTTCTCCTACGAGCAGTACTTC. The chain has TRBV27 and TRBJ2-7; D gene unclear. Germline CDR1 MNHEY, CDR2 SMNVEV (reference sequence). V lost 2 bases and J lost 0, with 8 bases in between. The CDR3 runs to 14 residues.